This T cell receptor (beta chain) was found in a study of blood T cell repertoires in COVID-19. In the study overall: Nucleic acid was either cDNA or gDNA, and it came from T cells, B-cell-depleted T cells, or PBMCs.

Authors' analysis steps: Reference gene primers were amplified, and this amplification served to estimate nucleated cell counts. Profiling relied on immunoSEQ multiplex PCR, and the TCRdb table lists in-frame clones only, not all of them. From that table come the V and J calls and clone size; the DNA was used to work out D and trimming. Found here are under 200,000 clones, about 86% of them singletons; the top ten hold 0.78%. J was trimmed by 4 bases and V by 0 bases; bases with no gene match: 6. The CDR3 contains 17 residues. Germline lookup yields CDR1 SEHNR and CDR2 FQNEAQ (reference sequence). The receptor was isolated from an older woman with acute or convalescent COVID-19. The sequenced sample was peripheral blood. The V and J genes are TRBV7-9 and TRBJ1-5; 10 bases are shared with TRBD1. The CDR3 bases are TGTGCCAGCAGCTTAGCTCTAGGGACAGGGGATAATCAGCCCCAGCATTTT. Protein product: CASSLALGTGDNQPQHF.